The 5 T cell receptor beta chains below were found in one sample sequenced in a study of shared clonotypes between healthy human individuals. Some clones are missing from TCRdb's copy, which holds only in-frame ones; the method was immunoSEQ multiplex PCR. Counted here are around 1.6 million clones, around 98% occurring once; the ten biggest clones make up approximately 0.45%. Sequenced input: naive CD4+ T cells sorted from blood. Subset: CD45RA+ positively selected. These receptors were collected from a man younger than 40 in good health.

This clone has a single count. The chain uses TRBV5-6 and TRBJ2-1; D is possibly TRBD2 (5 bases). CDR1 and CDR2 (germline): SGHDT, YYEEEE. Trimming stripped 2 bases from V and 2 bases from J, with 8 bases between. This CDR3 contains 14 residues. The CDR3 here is CASSLSGAYNEQFF. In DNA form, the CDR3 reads TGTGCCAGCAGCTTATCCGGGGCCTACAATGAGCAGTTCTTC.

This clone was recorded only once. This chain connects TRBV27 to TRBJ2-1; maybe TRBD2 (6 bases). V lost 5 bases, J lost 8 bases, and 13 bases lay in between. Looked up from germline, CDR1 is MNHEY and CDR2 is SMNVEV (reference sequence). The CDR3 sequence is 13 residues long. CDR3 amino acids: CASSAGLLYEQFF. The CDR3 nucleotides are TGTGCCAGCAGTGCGGGACTTCTCTATGAGCAGTTCTTC.

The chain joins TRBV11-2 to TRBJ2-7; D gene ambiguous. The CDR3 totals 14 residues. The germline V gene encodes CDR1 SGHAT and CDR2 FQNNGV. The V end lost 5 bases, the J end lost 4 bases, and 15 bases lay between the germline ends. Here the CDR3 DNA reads TGTGCCAGCAGCCAACCCGGGCTTATATACGAGCAGTACTTC. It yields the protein CASSQPGLIYEQYF.

CDR3 sequence reads: CASRRDKYEQYF. CDR3 in DNA: TGTGCCAGCAGGCGGGACAAATACGAGCAGTACTTC. The genes are TRBV2 and TRBJ2-7; D may be TRBD1 or TRBD2 (6 bases each). The CDR3 contains 12 residues. Germline V gene sequence: CDR1 SNHLY, CDR2 FYNNEI. The V gene lost 6 bases and the J gene lost 4 bases, with 10 bases spanning the gap.

CDR3 sequence: CASSPRLASGNYEQFF. The CDR3 region has the DNA TGTGCCAGCTCACCACGGCTTGCTAGCGGGAACTATGAGCAGTTCTTC. The rearrangement joins TRBV18 to TRBJ2-1, with 9 bases aligning to TRBD2. The CDR3 contains 16 residues. Germline V gene data show CDR1 as KGHSH and CDR2 as LQKENI. V lost 1 base to trimming and J lost 8 bases; unmatched junction nucleotides: 9.